This T cell receptor beta chain was identified in a study of blood T cell repertoires in COVID-19. Looked up from germline, CDR1 is LNHDA and CDR2 is SQIVND (reference sequence). V lost 3 bases to trimming and J lost 3 bases, with 12 bases between them. The CDR3 is 15 residues long. Clones were read by immunoSEQ multiplex PCR, and TCRdb kept only the in-frame ones, dropping some. There are about 300,000 clones in the sample; 87% occur only once, and roughly 2.1% lies in the top ten. Sequencing was carried out using peripheral blood. This clonotype was sampled from a man in his late teens or twenties with active or convalescent COVID-19. The chain couples TRBV19 to TRBJ1-5; D is perhaps TRBD1 (6 bases). CDR3 region: CASSIFDRFNQPQHF. The CDR3 bases are TGTGCCAGTAGTATTTTTGACAGGTTCAATCAGCCCCAGCATTTT.